The T cell receptor (beta chain) described here comes from a study of T cell responses to AZD1222 COVID-19 vaccine. Whole-study findings and limits: The study sampled repertoires only after the peak T cell response.

Trimming pared 3 bases from V and 4 bases from J, leaving 7 bases between. The CDR3 is 11 amino acids. Looked up from germline, CDR1 is DFQATT and CDR2 is SNEGSKA (reference sequence). The method was immunoSEQ multiplex PCR; TCRdb's version includes in-frame clones alone and lacks a portion of them. The sample has around 140,000 clones; approximately 91% are singletons. This clone is classed as medium-sized. Its antigen is still unknown. The sequences come from peripheral blood, collected 28 days after the second AZD1222 dose. The source of this sequence is an adult who received the AZD1222 COVID-19 vaccine. This chain connects TRBV20-1 to TRBJ2-7; tentatively, D is TRBD2 (5 bases). The CDR3 reads CSAREDYEQYF. The CDR3 DNA is TGCAGTGCTAGGGAGGATTACGAGCAGTACTTC.